Listed below are T cell receptor beta chains from one sample, sequenced in a study of cytomegalovirus exposure and HLA in healthy donors. Clones were read by immunoSEQ multiplex PCR, and TCRdb kept only the in-frame ones, dropping some. This table holds approximately 190,000 clones, around 78% found once. Sequencing was carried out using PBMCs. The receptors were gathered from a woman younger than 45 in good health and CMV-seropositive. CDR3s include the opening cysteine and the closing phenylalanine or tryptophan. The order of the fields is D gene, clone size, J gene, V gene, CDR3 protein, CDR3 DNA. A D gene is named only where the DNA matches it firmly. Some rows have no size entry. The others give once, few or many, or a class for an expanded clone.

>TRBD1|NA|TRBJ1-2|TRBV5-1
CASSLRTGGSGYTF
TGCGCCAGCAGCTTGAGGACAGGGGGTTCTGGCTACACCTTC
>TRBD1|NA|TRBJ2-3|TRBV28
CASSQTGGPTDTQYF
TGTGCCAGCAGTCAAACAGGGGGTCCCACAGATACGCAGTATTTT
>NA|NA|TRBJ1-1|TRBV7-2
CASSLERTSEAFF
TGTGCCAGCAGCTTAGAACGGACATCCGAAGCTTTCTTT
>NA|NA|TRBJ1-1|TRBV7-2
CASSPGGTEAFF
TGTGCCAGCAGCCCCGGGGGCACTGAAGCTTTCTTT
>NA|NA|TRBJ2-5|TRBV7-2
CASSLLAAGETQYF
TGTGCCAGCAGCTTACTAGCAGCGGGTGAGACCCAGTACTTC
>NA|NA|TRBJ1-1|TRBV5-6
CASSFGQKNTEAFF
TGTGCCAGCAGCTTTGGACAGAAGAACACTGAAGCTTTCTTT
>NA|NA|TRBJ1-4|TRBV11-2
CASSLVGGYNEKLFF
TGTGCCAGCAGCTTAGTAGGAGGGTATAATGAAAAACTGTTTTTT
>TRBD1|few|TRBJ2-4|TRBV28
CASSSTGATHLWGKNIQYF
TGTGCCAGCAGTTCAACAGGGGCAACACACCTATGGGGCAAAAACATTCAGTACTTC
>TRBD2|NA|TRBJ2-2|TRBV9
CASSPGGLAGDVRELFF
TGTGCCAGCAGCCCAGGGGGACTAGCGGGTGATGTCCGGGAGCTGTTTTTT
>TRBD1|NA|TRBJ2-2|TRBV5-1
CASSLGGQGYTGELFF
TGCGCCAGCAGCTTGGGCGGACAGGGATACACCGGGGAGCTGTTTTTT